Following are 23 T cell receptor beta chains from one sample sequenced in a study of blood T cells in healthy people across ages. Alongside a J-beta primer mix, a sample-barcoded 5' primer served in a second PCR lasting about 7 to 11 cycles. A single record per CDR3 protein comes from TCRdb applying MiXCR to the 5' RACE reads. The table shows some 880,000 distinct CDR3 sequences, with around 34% occurring only once. The sequenced sample was blood. These receptors all come from a man between 18 and 29 years old in good health.

The rearrangement joins TRBV29-1 to TRBJ2-3, with D maybe TRBD2 (5 bases). CDR3 length: 11 residues. Trimming took off 7 bases at V and 6 bases at J, with 11 bases between the two ends. The germline CDR1 and CDR2 sequences are SQVTM and ANQGSEA. For the CDR3, the DNA is TGCAGCGCCCGCCCGGGGGATACGCAGTATTTT. Translation gives CSARPGDTQYF.

V and J are TRBV12-3 or TRBV12-4 and TRBJ1-6; the match to TRBD1 covers 8 bases. This CDR3 has 15 residues. The J segment lost 8 bases and the V segment lost 4 bases, leaving 7 bases of the junction unmatched. The CDR3 spells CASSSDRVGDSPLHF. CDR3 DNA: TGTGCCAGCAGTTCGGACAGGGTCGGGGATTCACCCCTCCACTTT.

This chain connects TRBV18 to TRBJ2-2; D perhaps matches TRBD1 (6 bases). Germline V gene data show CDR1 as KGHSH and CDR2 as LQKENI. V gave up 3 bases and J gave up 5 bases, with 13 bases separating them. The CDR3 is 15 residues long. CDR3 region: CASSPTSGQTGELFF. The DNA of the CDR3 is TGTGCCAGCTCACCCACCTCAGGACAGACCGGGGAGCTGTTTTTT.

This clonotype was counted once. The chain links TRBV4-2 to TRBJ2-5; D gene ambiguous. V gave up 1 base and J gave up 0 bases, with 12 bases separating them. Germline CDR1 is LGHNA and CDR2 is YNFKEQ. The CDR3 runs 16 residues. CDR3 sequence: CASSQGVVRNQETQYF. DNA for the CDR3: TGTGCCAGCAGCCAAGGAGTCGTCAGGAACCAAGAGACCCAGTACTTC.

V usage is TRBV20-1 and J usage is TRBJ1-2; weak D call: TRBD1 (5 bases). The CDR3 length is 11 residues. Trimming took off 6 bases at V and 8 bases at J, with 13 bases between the two ends. Germline CDR1 reads DFQATT; CDR2 reads SNEGSKA (reference sequence). CDR3 sequence: CSAKGRDGYTF. The CDR3 DNA is TGCAGTGCCAAAGGAAGGGACGGCTACACCTTC.

This clonotype was detected only a few times. This sequence joins TRBV20-1 and TRBJ2-1; the match to TRBD2 covers 8 bases. Germline V CDR1 and CDR2: DFQATT, SNEGSKA (reference sequence). This CDR3 is built from 15 residues. V trimming: 6 bases; J trimming: 3 bases; junction bases outside the gene matches: 10. CDR3 region: CSAPGLSGGYNEQFF. In nucleotides, the CDR3 is TGCAGTGCGCCGGGTCTAAGCGGGGGCTACAATGAGCAGTTCTTC.

On this clonotype itself: A read error may produce the germline difference seen at one junction end. The V and J genes are TRBV5-1 and TRBJ2-1; tentative D call: TRBD1 (6 bases). CDR1 and CDR2 (germline): SGHRS, YFSETQ. The CDR3 length is 15 residues. CDR3 nucleotide sequence: TGCGCCGGCAGCATACAGGGCAGAGACTACAATGAGCAGTTCTTC. Its translation: CAGSIQGRDYNEQFF.

The J gene is TRBJ1-5, the V gene TRBV20-1, with a weak D call TRBD1 (6 bases). Germline lookup yields CDR1 DFQATT and CDR2 SNEGSKA (reference sequence). This CDR3 region has 13 residues. Trimming left V 6 bases short and J 5 bases short, with 14 bases between. The DNA for the CDR3 is TGCAGTGCCGGCAGGGGATTCGATCAGCCCCAGCATTTT. Protein: CSAGRGFDQPQHF.

This clonotype came up a few times. This chain links TRBV5-1 with TRBJ2-5; D is possibly TRBD2 (6 bases). Germline CDR1 and CDR2: SGHRS and YFSETQ. V lost 1 base and J 2 bases, leaving 9 bases between the germline ends. This CDR3 comprises 14 residues. The CDR3 loop is CASSLMEGQETQYF. The CDR3, as DNA: TGCGCCAGCAGCTTGATGGAGGGGCAAGAGACCCAGTACTTC.

The V call is TRBV19, the J call TRBJ1-2; D remains ambiguous. Trimming stripped 3 bases from V and 10 bases from J, with 15 bases between. The CDR3 runs 13 residues. Per the germline V gene, CDR1 is LNHDA and CDR2 is SQIVND (reference sequence). The CDR3, as DNA: TGTGCCAGTAGTATTGGACGGGAAGACGACTACACCTTC. It translates to CASSIGREDDYTF.

The gene calls are TRBV18 and TRBJ2-5, with 7 bases matching TRBD1. CDR3 length: 13 residues. The germline gives CDR1 KGHSH, CDR2 LQKENI. Trimming took 3 bases from V and 11 from J; bases not matched to a gene: 9. Written as DNA, the CDR3 is TGTGCCAGCTCACCGATTGACAGGGCGAAGCAGTACTTC. This sequence encodes CASSPIDRAKQYF.

This chain joins TRBV5-1 and TRBJ1-2; weak D call: TRBD1 (6 bases). In germline, CDR1 is SGHRS, CDR2 YFSETQ. The ends were cut back, 4 bases at V and 8 bases at J, with 21 bases in the middle. The CDR3 sequence is 15 residues long. The CDR3 spells CASSPQPTGPWGYTF. Written as DNA, the CDR3 is TGCGCCAGCAGCCCCCAACCTACAGGGCCCTGGGGCTACACCTTC. Full variable domain (outside the CDR3, taken from reference TRBV5-1 and TRBJ1-2): KAGVTQTPRYLIKTRGQQVTLSCSPISGHRSVSWYQQTPGQGLQFLFEYFSETQRNKGNFPGRFSGRQFSNSRSEMNVSTLELGDSALYLCASSPQPTGPWGYTFGSGTRLTVV.

This clonotype was picked up a small number of times. This chain joins TRBV5-6 and TRBJ2-1; 8 bases agree with TRBD1. The CDR3 contains 18 residues. V dropped 0 bases and J dropped 6; count of bases not matched to a gene: 14. CDR1 SGHDT and CDR2 YYEEEE come from the germline V gene. The CDR3 reads CASSLALQAGQVFNEQFF. DNA of the CDR3: TGTGCCAGCAGCTTGGCCTTACAGGCGGGACAGGTGTTCAATGAGCAGTTCTTC.

V is TRBV5-1 and J is TRBJ2-3; 10 positions agree with TRBD2. CDR3 length equals 16 residues. With 3 bases clipped from V and 1 base from J, the junction kept 5 bases outside the gene matches. Germline loops: CDR1 SGHRS, CDR2 YFSETQ. In nucleotides, the CDR3 is TGCGCCAGCAGCTCCGGGACTAGCGTCGGCACAGATACGCAGTATTTT. Its protein is CASSSGTSVGTDTQYF.

The chain combines TRBV5-1 with TRBJ2-2; 8 positions agree with TRBD1. CDR1 is SGHRS, CDR2 YFSETQ, per germline. The trim removed 7 bases at V and 3 bases at J, leaving 14 bases unmatched. This CDR3 region has 17 residues. CDR3 loop: CASRDLQGAGDTGELFF. CDR3 nucleotide sequence: TGCGCCAGCCGCGATCTTCAGGGGGCAGGGGACACCGGGGAGCTGTTTTTT.

The rearrangement uses TRBV5-1 and TRBJ2-2; 11 bases fit TRBD2. Germline loops: CDR1 SGHRS, CDR2 YFSETQ. The CDR3 has 17 amino acids. V shed 3 bases, J shed 1 base, and the junction held 5 bases outside the gene matches. CDR3 coding DNA: TGCGCCAGCAGCTCTCTAGCGGGGGGCAAGAACACCGGGGAGCTGTTTTTT. Translated, it gives CASSSLAGGKNTGELFF.

The rearrangement uses TRBV7-9 and TRBJ2-1; 9 nucleotides agree with TRBD1. Germline V CDR1 and CDR2: SEHNR, FQNEAQ (reference sequence). CDR3 size: 15 residues. After removal of 2 bases from V and 7 bases from J, the junction contained 6 bases not matched to a gene. The CDR3 here is CASSLLGTGRNEQFF. Here the CDR3 DNA reads TGTGCCAGCAGCTTATTGGGGACAGGGAGAAATGAGCAGTTCTTC.

In its sample, this clonotype was seen many times. The V call is TRBV12-3 or TRBV12-4, the J call TRBJ1-6; possible D gene TRBD1, 5 bases. V was cut by 3 bases and J by 10 bases, with 16 bases left in between. This CDR3 is 15 amino acids long. The CDR3 DNA is TGTGCCAGCAGTTTCCTTGGGGGTCGAGGGTCACCCCTCCACTTT. Amino acids: CASSFLGGRGSPLHF.

For this clonotype: An end of the junction differs from the germline gene, which may be a read error. This sequence joins TRBV27 and TRBJ1-2, with D perhaps matching TRBD1 (6 bases). The CDR3 runs to 13 residues. Germline V gene sequence: CDR1 MNHEY, CDR2 SMNVEV (reference sequence). DNA of the CDR3: TGTGCCTGCAGTCCAACAGGGTTTTATGGCTACACCTTC. Translation: CACSPTGFYGYTF.

The chain combines TRBV5-5 with TRBJ2-2; 7 positions match TRBD1. The trim removed 4 bases at V and 1 base at J, leaving 4 bases unmatched. The CDR3 is made up of 15 amino acids. Germline V gene sequence: CDR1 SGHKS, CDR2 YYEKEE (reference sequence). CDR3 sequence reads: CASSQGGLNTGELFF. In DNA form, the CDR3 reads TGTGCCAGCAGCCAAGGGGGCTTGAACACCGGGGAGCTGTTTTTT.

This chain's CDR3 is CASSLELRVKNIQYF. CDR3 DNA: TGCGCCAGCAGCTTGGAGTTGAGGGTAAAAAACATTCAGTACTTC. The chain has TRBV5-1 and TRBJ2-4, with D tentatively TRBD2 (5 bases). The V gene's germline CDR1 is SGHRS and CDR2 YFSETQ. V lost 0 bases, J lost 4 bases, and 11 bases lay in between. The CDR3 totals 15 residues.

This sequence joins TRBV12-3 or TRBV12-4 and TRBJ1-1, with TRBD1 as a possible D gene (6 bases). The CDR3 has 16 amino acids. Trimming pared 6 bases from V and 4 bases from J, leaving 21 bases between. CDR3 loop: CASRRWGGQGRTEAFF. Here the CDR3 DNA reads TGTGCCAGCAGAAGGTGGGGGGGCCAGGGACGCACTGAAGCTTTCTTT.

This chain uses TRBV20-1 with TRBJ1-2; no clear D gene. The germline CDR1 and CDR2 sequences are DFQATT and SNEGSKA (reference sequence). The V end was cut by 4 bases, the J end by 2 bases, with 11 bases between. The CDR3 extends over 13 amino acids. Here the CDR3 DNA reads TGCAGTGCTATATCTGACGGAAACTATGGCTACACCTTC. Protein: CSAISDGNYGYTF.